This T cell receptor beta chain was observed in a study of T-cell reconstitution after alpha-beta-depleted transplantation in children. The table lists this clonotype with a few counts. Its antigen is unknown. Preparation of the TCRbeta library involved a method that used unique molecular identifiers. TCRdb recomputed calls from the PCR reads with MiXCR, one row per CDR3 protein. The sample records about a million distinct CDR3 sequences, roughly 29% being singletons. Study observations and caveats: The main origin of T-cell counts and diversity one year after transplant was newly produced T cells. Two months or so post-transplant, alpha-beta T cells reportedly derived from several hundred expanded graft clones. After transplant, high TCRbeta diversity at day 60 in some patients arose from surviving recipient T cells and thymic progenitors.

Trimming removed 4 bases from V and 5 bases from J, with 11 bases in between. The CDR3 spans 12 residues. Per the germline V gene, CDR1 is DFQATT and CDR2 is SNEGSKA (reference sequence). The origin of this receptor is a boy younger than two who had a stem cell transplant for SCID, so the T cells may come from the graft donor. The material sequenced was PBMCs, mostly from graft donor cells, taken 360 days after TCRalphabeta/CD19-depleted stem cell transplant. The chain is built from TRBV20-1 and TRBJ2-5; D assignment may be TRBD1 or TRBD2 (5 bases each). CDR3 DNA sequence: TGCAGTGCTACCGACGGGGACGAGACCCAGTACTTC. Protein: CSATDGDETQYF.